This T cell receptor (beta chain) was profiled in a study of PD-L1 blockade in urothelial cancer. Study-wide background: The median T cell count in blood samples was around 150,000.

Assay: immunoSEQ multiplex PCR; the TCRdb copy retains only in-frame clones and omits some. This sample has roughly 29,000 clones, with around 86% found just once. The CDR3 length is 15 residues. Germline V CDR1 and CDR2: KGHSH, LQKENI. V shed 3 bases and J 7 bases; nucleotides not matched to a gene: 6. The TCR comes from a man between 50 and 59 years old with urothelial cancer. The material was PBMCs, obtained around atezolizumab (anti-PD-L1) treatment. V and J are TRBV18 and TRBJ1-4; 9 nucleotides agree with TRBD1. In DNA form, the CDR3 reads TGTGCCAGCTCACCGCGACAGGGGGGCAGTGAAAAACTGTTTTTT. Translating it yields CASSPRQGGSEKLFF.